The next 24 T cell receptor beta chains were all read from a single sample in a study of OX40 agonist ivuxolimab in advanced cancers. Sequencing used immunoSEQ multiplex PCR; TCRdb keeps in-frame clones, though not all of them. The table lists fewer than 35,000 clones, approximately 90% of them singletons. The sequencing here drew on CD4+ or CD8+ T cells sorted from blood, taken in a trial of the OX40 agonist ivuxolimab. The source of these receptors is an adult with an advanced solid tumor such as melanoma, head and neck, liver or kidney cancer.

V is TRBV7-8 and J is TRBJ1-5; weak D call: TRBD1 (5 bases). Germline CDR1 and CDR2: SGHVS and FQNEAQ. This CDR3 comprises 15 residues. V lost 5 bases to trimming and J lost 0 bases, with 11 bases between them. CDR3 loop: CASSNRQNSNQPQHF. In nucleotides, the CDR3 is TGTGCCAGCAGCAACCGACAGAATAGCAATCAGCCCCAGCATTTT.

This rearrangement joins TRBV6-5 to TRBJ2-1; 7 bases match TRBD2. The CDR3 extends over 13 amino acids. Trimming took 7 bases from V and 8 from J; bases not matched to a gene: 8. CDR1 is MNHEY and CDR2 is SVGAGI in the germline V gene. CDR3 sequence: CASISGMADEQFF. The DNA of the CDR3 is TGTGCCAGCATCAGCGGGATGGCGGATGAGCAGTTCTTC.

The chain has TRBV5-6 and TRBJ2-2, with 9 bases matching TRBD1. This CDR3 has 16 residues. The germline V gene encodes CDR1 SGHDT and CDR2 YYEEEE. V trimming: 1 base; J trimming: 6 bases; junction bases outside the gene matches: 7. The CDR3, as DNA: TGTGCCAGCAGCTTGATACAGGGGGCGCTTTCCGGGGAGCTGTTTTTT. It yields the protein CASSLIQGALSGELFF.

The chain couples TRBV5-1 to TRBJ2-4, with TRBD1 matching over 9 bases. Looked up from germline, CDR1 is SGHRS and CDR2 is YFSETQ. The V gene end was trimmed by 0 bases and the J gene end by 6 bases; junction bases not matched to a gene: 7. CDR3 size: 16 residues. Here the CDR3 reads CASSLDSGTGLNIQYF. The CDR3 DNA follows: TGCGCCAGCAGCTTGGATTCCGGGACAGGGCTAAACATTCAGTACTTC.

The chain combines TRBV7-9 with TRBJ2-7; 7 nucleotides agree with TRBD1. The CDR3 has 12 residues. V was clipped by 5 bases and J by 6 bases; unmatched bases: 4. Germline lookup yields CDR1 SEHNR and CDR2 FQNEAQ (reference sequence). The CDR3 loop is CASSRQGGEQYF. Here the CDR3 DNA reads TGTGCCAGCAGCAGACAGGGTGGCGAGCAGTACTTC.

This rearrangement joins TRBV5-1 to TRBJ2-7; maybe TRBD1 (6 bases). Germline loops: CDR1 SGHRS, CDR2 YFSETQ. The ends were cut back, 4 bases at V and 2 bases at J, with 13 bases in the middle. CDR3 length: 14 residues. The CDR3 DNA is TGCGCCAGCAGCCCCCGACAGGTAACCTACGAGCAGTACTTC. Translation: CASSPRQVTYEQYF.

This rearrangement joins TRBV15 to TRBJ1-1, with D hard to call. V dropped 1 base and J dropped 6 bases, with 15 bases sitting between them. This CDR3 is 15 amino acids long. The germline V gene encodes CDR1 LNHNV and CDR2 YYDKDF (reference sequence). The CDR3 coding sequence is TGTGCCACCAGCAGAGTCGAGGGAGGTAACCCTGAAGCTTTCTTT. Residues: CATSRVEGGNPEAFF.

The chain is built from TRBV25-1 and TRBJ2-5, with 7 bases aligning to TRBD1. The V segment lost 4 bases and the J segment 2 bases; nucleotides outside the gene matches: 7. CDR3 size: 15 residues. The V gene's germline CDR1 is MGHDK and CDR2 SYGVNS. In DNA, the CDR3 is TGTGCCAGCAGTGCGGCCCAGGGGGTACAAGAGACCCAGTACTTC. Translating it yields CASSAAQGVQETQYF. The variable domain in full, with the rest retrieved from reference TRBV25-1 and TRBJ2-5, is EADIYQTPRYLVIGTGKKITLECSQTMGHDKMYWYQQDPGMELHLIHYSYGVNSTEKGDLSSESTVSRIRTEHFPLTLESARPSHTSQYLCASSAAQGVQETQYFGPGTRLLVL.

The chain uses TRBV9 and TRBJ2-7; D not resolved. The CDR3 has 16 residues. V lost 0 bases, J lost 0 bases, and 13 bases lay in between. Germline loops: CDR1 SGDLS, CDR2 YYNGEE. The CDR3 is CASSVVALRSSYEQYF. DNA of the CDR3: TGTGCCAGCAGCGTAGTCGCACTTAGGAGCTCCTACGAGCAGTACTTC.

This clone appeared a single time. V gene TRBV5-1 combines with J gene TRBJ1-2, with D uncertain. In germline, CDR1 is SGHRS, CDR2 YFSETQ. This CDR3 region has 15 residues. Trimming took off 1 base at V and 3 bases at J, with 13 bases between the two ends. This chain's CDR3 is CASSLTTSGDYGYTF. DNA for the CDR3: TGCGCCAGCAGCTTGACAACATCCGGCGACTATGGCTACACCTTC. Combining the CDR3 with reference TRBV5-1 and TRBJ1-2 gives the whole variable domain KAGVTQTPRYLIKTRGQQVTLSCSPISGHRSVSWYQQTPGQGLQFLFEYFSETQRNKGNFPGRFSGRQFSNSRSEMNVSTLELGDSALYLCASSLTTSGDYGYTFGSGTRLTVV.

This chain uses TRBV2 with TRBJ2-3; the match to TRBD2 covers 10 bases. V was pared by 7 bases and J by 6 bases, with 4 bases of the junction left unmatched. The CDR3 totals 13 residues. Germline CDR1 and CDR2: SNHLY and FYNNEI. CDR3 residues: CASMLAGADTQYF. In DNA, the CDR3 is TGTGCCAGCATGCTAGCGGGAGCGGATACGCAGTATTTT.

The rearrangement joins TRBV10-1 to TRBJ2-3; TRBD2 agrees at 7 bases. The CDR3 totals 13 residues. Germline V gene sequence: CDR1 WNHNN, CDR2 SYGVQD (reference sequence). With 8 bases clipped from V and 3 bases from J, the junction kept 5 bases outside the gene matches. CDR3 in amino acids: CASRAGKTDTQYF. As DNA, the CDR3 is TGCGCCAGCCGAGCGGGAAAAACAGATACGCAGTATTTT.

The V gene is TRBV7-2, the J gene TRBJ2-5; the D is unclear. The ends were cut back, 2 bases at V and 3 bases at J, with 13 bases in the middle. The CDR3 sequence is 15 residues long. Germline V gene sequence: CDR1 SGHTA, CDR2 FQGNSA. CDR3 sequence reads: CASSLFPGPKETQYF. Here the CDR3 DNA reads TGTGCCAGCAGCTTATTCCCTGGTCCTAAAGAGACCCAGTACTTC.

This clone was seen once. The V and J genes are TRBV18 and TRBJ2-7, with 9 bases lining up with TRBD1. This CDR3 has 15 amino acids. The J segment lost 4 bases and the V segment lost 3 bases, leaving 7 bases of the junction unmatched. Per germline, CDR1 KGHSH and CDR2 LQKENI. CDR3 nucleotide sequence: TGTGCCAGCTCACCTCCCGGGACAGGGACTTACGAGCAGTACTTC. Protein sequence: CASSPPGTGTYEQYF.

V usage is TRBV5-1 and J usage is TRBJ2-1; D possibly uses TRBD1 or TRBD2 (5 bases each). V dropped 1 base and J dropped 5 bases, with 16 bases sitting between them. The length of the CDR3 is 16 residues. Germline CDR1 is SGHRS and CDR2 is YFSETQ. This chain's CDR3 is CASSLISGTLNNEQFF. CDR3 nucleotides: TGCGCCAGCAGCTTGATTTCCGGGACGTTAAACAATGAGCAGTTCTTC.

This chain connects TRBV2 to TRBJ2-5; 12 positions match TRBD2. The CDR3 has 17 amino acids. V shed 7 bases, J shed 5 bases, and the junction held 14 bases outside the gene matches. CDR1 and CDR2 from the germline V gene are SNHLY and FYNNEI. The CDR3 DNA is TGTGCCAGCACCTATACGGGACTAGCGGGTTCCAGGGAGACCCAGTACTTC. Translating gives CASTYTGLAGSRETQYF.

This chain uses TRBV11-2 with TRBJ1-4, with D unresolved. The V gene lost 1 base and the J gene lost 4 bases, with 7 bases spanning the gap. This CDR3 has 14 residues. CDR1 is SGHAT, CDR2 FQNNGV, per germline. The CDR3 reads CASSLGQDNEKLFF. Written as DNA, the CDR3 is TGTGCCAGCAGCTTAGGGCAGGATAATGAAAAACTGTTTTTT.

The CDR3, as DNA: TGTGCCAGTAGACGACAGGCCTCTGGAAACACCATATATTTT. It translates to CASRRQASGNTIYF. V gene TRBV19 combines with J gene TRBJ1-3; tentative D call: TRBD1 (6 bases). Trimming shortened V by 6 bases and J by 0 bases, and 9 bases separated the two germline ends. Germline values: CDR1 LNHDA, CDR2 SQIVND (reference sequence). The CDR3 has 14 residues.

The chain is built from TRBV2 and TRBJ2-5, with TRBD1 as a possible D gene (5 bases). CDR3 length: 14 amino acids. Germline V lookup: CDR1 SNHLY, CDR2 FYNNEI. Trimming removed 1 base from V and 5 bases from J, with 11 bases in between. CDR3 loop: CASSEGRAQETQYF. The CDR3, as DNA: TGTGCCAGCAGTGAAGGCAGGGCACAGGAGACCCAGTACTTC.

V usage is TRBV5-1 and J usage is TRBJ2-5; D ambiguous. Between the trimmed V and J ends, which lost 2 bases and 1 base, there was a span of 9 bases. The CDR3 is 14 amino acids. Germline V gene sequence: CDR1 SGHRS, CDR2 YFSETQ. The CDR3 DNA reads TGCGCCAGCAGCTTTGTGGGTGGCCAAGAGACCCAGTACTTC. It codes for CASSFVGGQETQYF.

This chain joins TRBV7-2 and TRBJ2-1; TRBD1 matches at 7 bases. Germline CDR1 is SGHTA and CDR2 is FQGNSA. The length of the CDR3 is 15 residues. Germline trimming cut 1 base from V and 2 bases from J; bases unmatched to any gene: 2. Written as DNA, the CDR3 is TGTGCCAGCAGCTTAGACAGGGGAACCTACAATGAGCAGTTCTTC. Translation gives CASSLDRGTYNEQFF.

V gene TRBV5-6 combines with J gene TRBJ2-4; 9 bases match TRBD2. V gave up 2 bases and J gave up 8 bases; unmatched junction bases: 5. The CDR3 has 14 residues. Per germline, CDR1 SGHDT and CDR2 YYEEEE. The CDR3 reads CASSFSGSWDIQYF. The CDR3 DNA reads TGTGCCAGCAGCTTTAGCGGGAGTTGGGACATTCAGTACTTC.

This chain connects TRBV2 to TRBJ1-1; D gene ambiguous. Germline CDR1 and CDR2: SNHLY and FYNNEI. V gave up 7 bases and J gave up 0 bases, with 12 bases separating them. The CDR3 runs to 14 residues. The CDR3 sequence is CASIKETMNTEAFF. Written as DNA, the CDR3 is TGTGCCAGCATTAAAGAGACGATGAACACTGAAGCTTTCTTT.

The chain carries TRBV7-9 and TRBJ1-3, with TRBD1 matching over 7 bases. This CDR3 is built from 19 residues. CDR1 is SEHNR and CDR2 is FQNEAQ in the germline V gene (reference sequence). The trim removed 2 bases at V and 0 bases at J, leaving 13 bases unmatched. The chain's CDR3 is CASSLPRTGNTLSGNTIYF. The CDR3 nucleotides are TGTGCCAGCAGCTTACCCCGGACAGGAAATACTCTCTCTGGAAACACCATATATTTT.